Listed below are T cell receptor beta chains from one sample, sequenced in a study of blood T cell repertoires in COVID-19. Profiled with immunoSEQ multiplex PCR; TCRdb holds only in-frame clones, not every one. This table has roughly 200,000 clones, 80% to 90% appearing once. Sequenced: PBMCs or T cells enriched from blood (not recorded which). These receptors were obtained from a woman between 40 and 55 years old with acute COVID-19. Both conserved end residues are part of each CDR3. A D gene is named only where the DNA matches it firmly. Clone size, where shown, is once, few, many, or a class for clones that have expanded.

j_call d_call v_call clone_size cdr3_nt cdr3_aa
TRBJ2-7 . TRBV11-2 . TGTGCCAGCAGCTTACCCTATCGGGGTGGACCGTACTACGAGCAGTACTTC CASSLPYRGGPYYEQYF
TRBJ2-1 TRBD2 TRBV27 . TGTGCCAGCAGTTCCCTTAGCGGGAGGGCCAATGAGCAGTTCTTC CASSSLSGRANEQFF
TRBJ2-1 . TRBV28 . TGTGCCAGCAGTTTACTAGCCGTAAGTCAAAATGAGCAGTTCTTC CASSLLAVSQNEQFF
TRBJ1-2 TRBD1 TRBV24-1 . TGTGCCACCAGTCCCTCAGGGGGGTTTACGGGTGGCTACACCTTC CATSPSGGFTGGYTF
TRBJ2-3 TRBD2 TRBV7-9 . TGTGCCAGCAGCTCTAGCGGGGGTCGCACAGATACGCAGTATTTT CASSSSGGRTDTQYF
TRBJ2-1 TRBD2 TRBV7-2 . TGTGCCAGCAGCAAGCGGACTAGCGGGGACTACAATGAGCAGTTCTTC CASSKRTSGDYNEQFF
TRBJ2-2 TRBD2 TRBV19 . TGTGCCGGGCGGACTAGCGGGACTAGCGGGGAGCTGTTTTTT CAGRTSGTSGELFF
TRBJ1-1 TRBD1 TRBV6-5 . TGTGCCAGCAGAACCTGGGACAGGGGGAACACTGAAGCTTTCTTT CASRTWDRGNTEAFF
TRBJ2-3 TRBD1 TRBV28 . TGTGCCAGCAGCCGGGTGCCCCAGGGGGTTGGCACAGATACGCAGTATTTT CASSRVPQGVGTDTQYF
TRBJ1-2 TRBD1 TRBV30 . TGTGCCTGGACCTTAGCCGACAGGGGAGCTTATGGCTACACCTTC CAWTLADRGAYGYTF
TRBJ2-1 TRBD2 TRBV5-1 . TGCGCCAGCAGCCCCCAGCCCGGGACTAGTCCGGATGAGCAGTTCTTC CASSPQPGTSPDEQFF
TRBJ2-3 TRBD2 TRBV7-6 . TGTGCCAGCGGGGCGGGGGGGACAAATGCAGATACGCAGTATTTT CASGAGGTNADTQYF
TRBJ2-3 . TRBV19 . TGTGCCAGTTTCCGCGGATACACAGATACGCAGTATTTT CASFRGYTDTQYF
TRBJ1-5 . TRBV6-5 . TGTGCCAGCAGGGACTATAGCAATCAGCCCCAGCATTTT CASRDYSNQPQHF
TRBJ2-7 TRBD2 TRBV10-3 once TGTGCCATCAGTGTAGTTGCGGGAGTGGAAGAGCAGTACTTC CAISVVAGVEEQYF
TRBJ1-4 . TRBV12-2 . TGTGCAAGTCGCGCGCGGAATGAAAAACTGTTTTTT CASRARNEKLFF
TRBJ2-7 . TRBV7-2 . TGTGCCAGCAGCCTGCCGGCGGGCTACGAGCAGTACTTC CASSLPAGYEQYF
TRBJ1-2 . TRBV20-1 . TGCAGTGCCCCGGACTATGGCTACACCTTC CSAPDYGYTF
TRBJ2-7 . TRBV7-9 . TGTGCCAGCAGCTTAGGACAGGACTTATACGAGCAGTACTTC CASSLGQDLYEQYF
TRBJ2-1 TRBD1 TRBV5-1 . TGCGCCAGCAGTTTTGGGACAGGGGTGGCCAATGAGCAGTTCTTC CASSFGTGVANEQFF
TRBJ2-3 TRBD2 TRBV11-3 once TGTGCCAGCAGCCCGGGACTAGCGTCGGGGGATACGCAGTATTTT CASSPGLASGDTQYF
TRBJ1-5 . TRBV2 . TGTGCCAGCAGTGGAAGGAACAGCTATAGCAATCAGCCCCAGCATTTT CASSGRNSYSNQPQHF
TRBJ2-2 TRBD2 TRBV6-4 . TGTGCCAGCGGGACTAGCGGGACCAACACCGGGGAGCTGTTTTTT CASGTSGTNTGELFF
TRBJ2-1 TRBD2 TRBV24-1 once TGTGCCACCAGTGATCCCGCTTACGGGACTACCTACAATGAGCAGTTCTTC CATSDPAYGTTYNEQFF
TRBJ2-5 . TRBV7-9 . TGTGCCAGCAGCCCCCCCGTCTACGGGTTGAAAGAGACCCAGTACTTC CASSPPVYGLKETQYF
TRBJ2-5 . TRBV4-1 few TGCGCCAGCAGCTTCCCAGGGCGGGAGACCCAGTACTTC CASSFPGRETQYF
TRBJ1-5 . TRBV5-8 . TGTGCCAGCAGCATAGAACGAACGCCCCAGCATTTT CASSIERTPQHF
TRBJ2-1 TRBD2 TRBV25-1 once TGTGCCAGCAGTGCGGGACTAGCGAGCTCCTACAATGAGCAGTTCTTC CASSAGLASSYNEQFF
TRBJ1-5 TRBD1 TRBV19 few TGTGCCAGTAGTATAAGCTCGGGACAGGGACAGCCCCAGCATTTT CASSISSGQGQPQHF
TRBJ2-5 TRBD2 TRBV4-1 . TGCGCCAGCAGCCCCCGACTAGCGGGCGCCCAAGAGACCCAGTACTTC CASSPRLAGAQETQYF
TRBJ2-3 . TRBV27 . TGTGCCAGCAGTTTAGCGGGAACTTACACAGATACGCAGTATTTT CASSLAGTYTDTQYF
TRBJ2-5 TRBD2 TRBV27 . TGTGCCAGCAGTAACGGACTAGCGGGAGAGACCCAGTACTTC CASSNGLAGETQYF
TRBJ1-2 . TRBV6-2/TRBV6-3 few TGTGCCAGCGGCCGGGCCTATGGCTACACCTTC CASGRAYGYTF
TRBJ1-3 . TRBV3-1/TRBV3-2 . TGTGCCAGCAGCCAAGACCGGGGGGCGCAAGGAAACACCATATATTTT CASSQDRGAQGNTIYF
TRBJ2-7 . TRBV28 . TGTGCTTGCGGCGGGATAAACGCCTACGAGCAGTACTTC CACGGINAYEQYF
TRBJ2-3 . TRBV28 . TGTGCCAGCAGTTCCACAGGAAGGGGGACAGATACGCAGTATTTT CASSSTGRGTDTQYF
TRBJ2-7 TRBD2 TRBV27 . TGTGCCAGCAGAGTCGCGGGAGGCTACGAGCAGTACTTC CASRVAGGYEQYF
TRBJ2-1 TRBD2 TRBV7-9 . TGTGCCAGCAGCCGAGAGGTAATAGCGGGGAACAATGAGCAGTTCTTC CASSREVIAGNNEQFF
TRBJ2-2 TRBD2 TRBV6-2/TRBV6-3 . TGTGCCAGCAGTTCCCTTAGCGGGAGTGAGACCGGGGAGCTGTTTTTT CASSSLSGSETGELFF
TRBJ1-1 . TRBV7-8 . TGTGCCAGCAGCACCCGCCTAGCCCTAGACACTGAAGCTTTCTTT CASSTRLALDTEAFF
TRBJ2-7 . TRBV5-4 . TGTGCCAGCAGCCCCCGCGGGACTCCATACGAGCAGTACTTC CASSPRGTPYEQYF
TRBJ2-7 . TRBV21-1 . TGTGCCAGCAGCAAAGAAAAGGGGTTATCCGACGAGCAGTACTTC CASSKEKGLSDEQYF
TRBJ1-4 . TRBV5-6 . TGTGCCAGCAGCACAGGCCCAGGACAGACTGACTTT CASSTGPGQTDF
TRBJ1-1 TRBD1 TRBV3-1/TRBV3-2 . TGTGCCAGCAGACCCCGACAGGGCGGGTTGGAAGCTTTCTTT CASRPRQGGLEAFF
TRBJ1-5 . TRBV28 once TGTGCCAGCAGTCCTTTTCTGCAGCGTTCAAATCAGCCCCAGCATTTT CASSPFLQRSNQPQHF
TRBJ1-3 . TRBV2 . TGTGCCAGCAGTGAAGGGAGCGTCGGAAACACCATATATTTT CASSEGSVGNTIYF
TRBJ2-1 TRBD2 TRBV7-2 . TGTGCCAGCAGCTTAATCGGCGGGAGAGTATATGAGCAGTTCTTC CASSLIGGRVYEQFF
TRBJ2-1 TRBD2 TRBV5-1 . TGCGCCAGCGAGGGGGGACTAGCGCCAACCAAATACAATGAGCAGTTCTTC CASEGGLAPTKYNEQFF
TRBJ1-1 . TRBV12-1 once TGTGCCAGCAGCCGGGGGGACACTGAAGCTTTCTTT CASSRGDTEAFF
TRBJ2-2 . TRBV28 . TGTGCCAGCAGTTTGGCGGGAAACCCTAACACCGGGGAGCTGTTTTTT CASSLAGNPNTGELFF
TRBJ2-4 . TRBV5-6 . TGTGCCAGCAGCTTGGGGGCTAGACAGGTCAAGGGCGCCAAAAACATTCAGTACTTC CASSLGARQVKGAKNIQYF
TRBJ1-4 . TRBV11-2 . TGTGCCAGCAGCTTAGGGGTTACTGCGGCGGCGGAGGGCAAACTGTTTTTT CASSLGVTAAAEGKLFF
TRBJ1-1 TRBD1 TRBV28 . TGTGCCAGCAGGACAGGGGATGTCGCTGAAGCTTTCTTT CASRTGDVAEAFF
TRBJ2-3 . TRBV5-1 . TGCGCCAGCAGCTTGGAGGGGAGCACAGATACGCAGTATTTT CASSLEGSTDTQYF
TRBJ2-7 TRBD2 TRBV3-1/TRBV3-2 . TGTGCCAGCAGCCAAGATCGACTAGCGGGGGCCTACGAGCAGTACTTC CASSQDRLAGAYEQYF
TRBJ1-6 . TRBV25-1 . TGTGCCAGCAGTGAATATCGGGGGGAGGGAGATTCACCCCTCCACTTT CASSEYRGEGDSPLHF
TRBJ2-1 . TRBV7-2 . TGTGCCAGCAGCCGGAGGGACGGAGGTTACAATGAGCAGTTCTTC CASSRRDGGYNEQFF
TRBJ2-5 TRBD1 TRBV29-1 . TGCAGCGTTGGTTGGACAGGGGAGACCCAGTACTTC CSVGWTGETQYF
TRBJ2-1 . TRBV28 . TGTGCCAGCAGTTCAGAACCGGGACTTAACAATGAGCAGTTCTTC CASSSEPGLNNEQFF